A single sample gave rise to the 23 T cell receptor beta chains below, sequenced in a study of blood T cell repertoires in COVID-19. The repertoire was sequenced with immunoSEQ multiplex PCR; TCRdb's copy has only in-frame clones and lacks some. The repertoire holds fewer than 250,000 clones, with around 86% as singletons. The sequencing sample was made of PBMCs or T cells enriched from blood (not recorded which). Receptors originate from a woman in her thirties or forties with acute COVID-19.

This clone turned up a few times. The V gene is TRBV6-6, the J gene TRBJ1-5; D remains ambiguous. The germline V gene encodes CDR1 MNHNY and CDR2 SVGAGI (reference sequence). V lost 5 bases and J lost 2, with 22 bases in between. CDR3 size: 18 residues. CDR3 sequence (DNA): TGTGCCAGCAGTCCAAGGCCGCCAGCTCGTCTAGGCAATCAGCCCCAGCATTTT. Translating gives CASSPRPPARLGNQPQHF.

This chain connects TRBV5-1 to TRBJ1-2; 9 nucleotides agree with TRBD1. CDR1 and CDR2 (germline): SGHRS, YFSETQ. V shed 5 bases and J 3 bases; nucleotides not matched to a gene: 8. The CDR3 sequence is 15 residues long. The DNA of the CDR3 is TGCGCCAGCAGGCTAACAGGGGGCATGGACTATGGCTACACCTTC. This translates into CASRLTGGMDYGYTF.

The chain employs TRBV19 and TRBJ2-7; perhaps TRBD2 as D (5 bases). Germline loops: CDR1 LNHDA, CDR2 SQIVND (reference sequence). The V end was cut by 5 bases, the J end by 1 base, with 12 bases between. The CDR3 length is 14 residues. The CDR3 DNA reads as TGTGCCAGTAGTCCAGGACTGGGTTCCTACGAGCAGTACTTC. The encoded protein is CASSPGLGSYEQYF.

This clone was detected only a few times. The CDR3 region is CASSLVGDRGVYEQFF. The CDR3 DNA follows: TGTGCCAGCAGCCTGGTTGGGGACAGGGGGGTGTATGAGCAGTTCTTC. The chain carries TRBV11-2 and TRBJ2-1; 11 bases agree with TRBD1. CDR1 is SGHAT and CDR2 is FQNNGV in the germline V gene. V lost 5 bases and J lost 8; bases outside the gene matches: 11. CDR3 size: 16 residues.

This rearrangement joins TRBV7-2 to TRBJ2-1; D remains unclear. V was shortened by 1 base and J by 5 bases, with 6 bases between the two germline ends. This CDR3 is built from 13 residues. Germline CDR1 and CDR2: SGHTA and FQGNSA. DNA for the CDR3: TGTGCCAGCAGCTTAGGAACTAACAATGAGCAGTTCTTC. Translation: CASSLGTNNEQFF.

Only a few counts were recorded for this clone. V is TRBV9 and J is TRBJ1-2, with TRBD1 as a possible D gene (6 bases). In germline, CDR1 is SGDLS, CDR2 YYNGEE. V gave up 0 bases and J gave up 8 bases, with 11 bases separating them. CDR3 length: 13 amino acids. The CDR3 loop reads CASSVDWGRGYTF. DNA for the CDR3: TGTGCCAGCAGCGTAGATTGGGGGCGCGGCTACACCTTC.

The V and J genes are TRBV19 and TRBJ2-1; 7 bases fit TRBD2. J gave up 4 bases and V 2 bases, and 2 bases lay outside the gene matches. This CDR3 is built from 14 residues. The germline CDR1 and CDR2 sequences are LNHDA and SQIVND (reference sequence). CDR3 region: CASSISGDYNEQFF. DNA of the CDR3: TGTGCCAGTAGTATAAGCGGGGATTACAATGAGCAGTTCTTC.

J is TRBJ1-2 and V is TRBV28; 8 bases are a match to TRBD1. CDR1 and CDR2 from the germline V gene are MDHEN and SYDVKM. J lost 3 bases, V lost 7 bases, and 10 bases had no gene match. The CDR3 runs 15 residues. The CDR3 nucleotides are TGTGCCAGCACCCTCCGGACAGGGAGAGACTATGGCTACACCTTC. It specifies CASTLRTGRDYGYTF.

V gene TRBV19 combines with J gene TRBJ2-1; TRBD2 matches 16 bases. Losses at the gene ends were 4 bases for V and 6 bases for J; bases not matched to a gene: 3. The germline CDR1 and CDR2 sequences are LNHDA and SQIVND (reference sequence). There are 16 residues in the CDR3. The CDR3 nucleotides are TGTGCCAGTAGTACGGGACTAGCGGGAGGGGTCAATGAGCAGTTCTTC. It translates to CASSTGLAGGVNEQFF. Using reference TRBV19 and TRBJ2-1 for the parts outside the CDR3, the full variable domain is DGGITQSPKYLFRKEGQNVTLSCEQNLNHDAMYWYRQDPGQGLRLIYYSQIVNDFQKGDIAEGYSVSREKKESFPLTVTSAQKNPTAFYLCASSTGLAGGVNEQFFGPGTRLTVL.

The genes are TRBV19 and TRBJ1-1; D unresolved. This CDR3 has 13 residues. With 6 bases removed from V and 3 bases from J, the gap between germline ends came to 11 bases. Germline CDR1 reads LNHDA; CDR2 reads SQIVND (reference sequence). The CDR3 here is CASSWSSDTEAFF. The DNA for the CDR3 is TGTGCCAGTAGCTGGAGTTCGGACACTGAAGCTTTCTTT.

The V and J genes are TRBV18 and TRBJ2-6; TRBD1 matches 7 bases. The CDR3 extends over 16 amino acids. V gave up 3 bases and J gave up 2 bases; unmatched junction bases: 4. Germline V gene lookup returns CDR1 KGHSH and CDR2 LQKENI. CDR3 in DNA: TGTGCCAGCTCACCCCAGGGACAGACTGGGGCCAACGTCCTGACTTTC. Its protein is CASSPQGQTGANVLTF.

J is TRBJ2-5 and V is TRBV15, with D possibly matching TRBD1 (6 bases). The CDR3 covers 14 residues. The germline V gene encodes CDR1 LNHNV and CDR2 YYDKDF (reference sequence). V gave up 1 base and J gave up 4 bases, with 10 bases separating them. In DNA, the CDR3 is TGTGCCACCAGCAGAGTAGCCAGGGGAGAGACCCAGTACTTC. As protein: CATSRVARGETQYF.

This clone was found once. The rearrangement uses TRBV19 and TRBJ1-5, with a weak D call TRBD1 (5 bases). Trimming cost V 5 bases and J 5 bases, with 13 bases left between them. Germline CDR1 reads LNHDA; CDR2 reads SQIVND (reference sequence). This CDR3 is built from 14 residues. CDR3 coding DNA: TGTGCCAGTAGTCGGGACTGGGGCGATCAGCCCCAGCATTTT. This encodes CASSRDWGDQPQHF.

The V gene is TRBV6-2 or TRBV6-3, the J gene TRBJ2-5; 9 nucleotides line up with TRBD2. This CDR3 has 15 amino acids. V lost 3 bases to trimming and J lost 5 bases; unmatched junction nucleotides: 7. Germline V gene lookup returns CDR1 MNHEY and CDR2 SVGEGT. The chain's CDR3 is CASSYAGGPLETQYF. The CDR3, as DNA: TGTGCCAGCAGTTATGCGGGAGGGCCTCTTGAGACCCAGTACTTC.

This chain joins TRBV2 and TRBJ2-2; 7 bases line up with TRBD1. With V trimmed by 0 bases and J by 6 bases, 4 bases remained unmatched. The germline V gene has CDR1 SNHLY and CDR2 FYNNEI. The CDR3 loop spans 15 amino acids. The CDR3 DNA reads TGTGCCAGCAGTGAAGCGTTCCAGGGGGCCGGGGAGCTGTTTTTT. Its protein product is CASSEAFQGAGELFF.

V is TRBV5-1 and J is TRBJ2-3, with D unclear. CDR1 SGHRS and CDR2 YFSETQ come from the germline V gene. Trimming shortened V by 0 bases and J by 6 bases, and 17 bases separated the two germline ends. The CDR3 is 16 residues long. The CDR3 protein is CASSLAANRLSDTQYF. The DNA for the CDR3 is TGCGCCAGCAGCTTGGCGGCTAATCGACTGTCGGATACGCAGTATTTT.

The chain carries TRBV5-1 and TRBJ2-3; TRBD2 aligns across 8 bases. This CDR3 has 17 amino acids. In germline, CDR1 is SGHRS, CDR2 YFSETQ. Losses at the gene ends were 4 bases for V and 6 bases for J; bases not matched to a gene: 16. The CDR3 nucleotides read TGCGCCAGCAGCCCCCCTCCTAGCGGGTCCTTTGGGGATACGCAGTATTTT. Amino acids: CASSPPPSGSFGDTQYF.

The chain combines TRBV5-4 with TRBJ2-2; 11 bases fit TRBD2. Germline CDR1 is SGHNT and CDR2 is YYREEE (reference sequence). V lost 7 bases to trimming and J lost 4 bases; unmatched junction nucleotides: 18. This CDR3 region has 19 residues. The CDR3 is CASHPPGLAAGGSTGELFF. The DNA of the CDR3 is TGTGCCAGCCACCCCCCGGGACTAGCGGCTGGTGGGAGCACCGGGGAGCTGTTTTTT. Full variable domain (missing parts from reference TRBV5-4 and TRBJ2-2): ETGVTQSPTHLIKTRGQQVTLRCSSQSGHNTVSWYQQALGQGPQFIFQYYREEENGRGNFPPRFSGLQFPNYSSELNVNALELDDSALYLCASHPPGLAAGGSTGELFFGEGSRLTVL.

The V gene is TRBV28, the J gene TRBJ1-2; 7 nucleotides agree with TRBD1. Trimming took 8 bases from V and 3 from J; bases not matched to a gene: 9. The CDR3 loop spans 14 amino acids. CDR1 MDHEN and CDR2 SYDVKM come from the germline V gene. CDR3 sequence (DNA): TGTGCCAGCTCATCCTGGACAGGCTACTATGGCTACACCTTC. Protein sequence: CASSSWTGYYGYTF.

V gene TRBV18 combines with J gene TRBJ1-1; D uncertain. The ends were cut back, 2 bases at V and 5 bases at J, with 6 bases in the middle. This CDR3 region has 12 residues. Germline V gene sequence: CDR1 KGHSH, CDR2 LQKENI. CDR3 nucleotides: TGTGCCAGCTCACCAACACCTACTGAAGCTTTCTTT. Protein sequence: CASSPTPTEAFF.

This clone has only one observation. The rearrangement links TRBV6-5 to TRBJ2-7; 13 nucleotides match TRBD2. The CDR3 totals 14 residues. Germline values: CDR1 MNHEY, CDR2 SVGAGI. V dropped 7 bases and J dropped 5; count of bases not matched to a gene: 5. The CDR3 spells CASMRGLAGDEQYF. CDR3 nucleotides: TGTGCCAGCATGCGCGGACTAGCGGGAGACGAGCAGTACTTC.

J is TRBJ1-1 and V is TRBV5-1; D might be TRBD1 (5 bases). Germline assignment: CDR1 SGHRS and CDR2 YFSETQ. The CDR3 is 13 residues long. Trimming removed 7 bases at V and 4 bases at J, with 14 bases between. The CDR3 here is CASHLSGGTEAFF. The CDR3 coding sequence is TGCGCCAGCCACCTTTCCGGGGGCACTGAAGCTTTCTTT.

The rearrangement uses TRBV3-1 (or the pseudogene TRBV3-2) and TRBJ2-3, with 11 bases that match TRBD2. After removal of 6 bases from V and 6 bases from J, the junction contained 2 bases not matched to a gene. Germline CDR1 is LGHDT and CDR2 is YNNKEL (reference sequence). The CDR3 runs to 13 residues. The DNA of the CDR3 is TGTGCCAGCAGGCTAGCGGGGGGTGATACGCAGTATTTT. It codes for CASRLAGGDTQYF.